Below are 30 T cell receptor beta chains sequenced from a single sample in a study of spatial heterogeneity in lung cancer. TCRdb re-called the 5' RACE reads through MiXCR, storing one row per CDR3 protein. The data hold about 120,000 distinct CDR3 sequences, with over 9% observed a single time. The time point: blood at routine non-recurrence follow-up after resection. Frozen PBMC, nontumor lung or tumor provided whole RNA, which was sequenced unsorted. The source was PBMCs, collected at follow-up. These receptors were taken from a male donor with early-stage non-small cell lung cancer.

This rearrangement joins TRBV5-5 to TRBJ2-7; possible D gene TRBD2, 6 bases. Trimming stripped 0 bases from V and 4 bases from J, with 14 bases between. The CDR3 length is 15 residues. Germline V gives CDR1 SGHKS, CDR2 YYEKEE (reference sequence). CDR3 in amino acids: CASSLEEGNWYEQYF. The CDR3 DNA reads TGTGCCAGCAGCTTGGAGGAGGGAAACTGGTACGAGCAGTACTTC.

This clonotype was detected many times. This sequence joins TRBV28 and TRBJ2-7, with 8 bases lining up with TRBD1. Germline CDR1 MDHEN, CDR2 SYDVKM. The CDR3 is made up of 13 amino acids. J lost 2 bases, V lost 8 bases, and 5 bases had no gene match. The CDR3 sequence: CASQTGATYEQYF. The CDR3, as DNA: TGTGCCAGCCAGACAGGGGCAACCTACGAGCAGTACTTC.

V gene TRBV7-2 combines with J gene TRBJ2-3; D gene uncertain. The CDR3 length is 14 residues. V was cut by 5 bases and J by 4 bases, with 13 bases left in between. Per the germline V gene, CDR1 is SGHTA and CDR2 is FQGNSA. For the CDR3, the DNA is TGTGCCAGCAGCACGAGTAGGGAATCAGATACGCAGTATTTT. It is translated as CASSTSRESDTQYF.

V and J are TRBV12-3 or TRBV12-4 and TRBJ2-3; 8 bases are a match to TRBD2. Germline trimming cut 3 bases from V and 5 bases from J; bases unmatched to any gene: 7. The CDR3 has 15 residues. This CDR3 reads CASSFAGGGVDTQYF. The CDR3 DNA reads TGTGCCAGCAGTTTCGCGGGGGGCGGGGTAGATACGCAGTATTTT.

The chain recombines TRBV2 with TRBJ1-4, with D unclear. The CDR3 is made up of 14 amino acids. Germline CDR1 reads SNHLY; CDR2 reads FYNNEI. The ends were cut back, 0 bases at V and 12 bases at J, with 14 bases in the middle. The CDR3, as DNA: TGTGCCAGCAGTGAAGCGCTTTGGCACCTGGAACTGTTTTTT. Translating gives CASSEALWHLELFF.

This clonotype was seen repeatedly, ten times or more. Here the CDR3 DNA reads TGCAGTGCCCAAGGCCGGGACAGGGTCATCGATGAGCAGTTCTTC. This gives the protein CSAQGRDRVIDEQFF. The chain carries TRBV20-1 and TRBJ2-1; 9 positions agree with TRBD1. The CDR3 is made up of 15 amino acids. Germline lookup yields CDR1 DFQATT and CDR2 SNEGSKA (reference sequence). Germline trimming cut 6 bases from V and 8 bases from J; bases unmatched to any gene: 14.

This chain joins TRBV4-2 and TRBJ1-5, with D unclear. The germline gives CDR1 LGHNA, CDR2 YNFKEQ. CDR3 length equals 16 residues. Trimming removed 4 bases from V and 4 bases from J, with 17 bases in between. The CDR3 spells CASSLDGAGKNQPQHF. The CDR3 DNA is TGTGCCAGCAGCCTCGACGGTGCAGGAAAAAATCAGCCCCAGCATTTT.

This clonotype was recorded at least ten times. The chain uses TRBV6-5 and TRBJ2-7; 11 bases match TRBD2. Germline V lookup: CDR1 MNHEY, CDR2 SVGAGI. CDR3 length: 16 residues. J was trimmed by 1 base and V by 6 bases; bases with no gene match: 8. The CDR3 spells CASRALAGVASYEQYF. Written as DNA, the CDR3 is TGTGCCAGCAGGGCACTAGCGGGGGTCGCGTCCTACGAGCAGTACTTC.

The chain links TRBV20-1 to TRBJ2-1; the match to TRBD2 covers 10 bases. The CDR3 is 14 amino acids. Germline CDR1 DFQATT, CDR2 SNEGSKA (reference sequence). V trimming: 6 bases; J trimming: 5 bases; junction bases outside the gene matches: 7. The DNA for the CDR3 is TGCAGTGCAAACCCTAGCGGGGGAAACAATGAGCAGTTCTTC. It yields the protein CSANPSGGNNEQFF.

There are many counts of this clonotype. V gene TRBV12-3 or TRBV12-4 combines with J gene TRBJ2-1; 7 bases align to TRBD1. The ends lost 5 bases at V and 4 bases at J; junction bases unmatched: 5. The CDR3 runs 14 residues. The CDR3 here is CASSPGTVYNEQFF. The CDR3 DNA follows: TGTGCCAGCAGTCCCGGGACAGTATACAATGAGCAGTTCTTC.

CDR3 residues: CASRQGPYSYEQYF. CDR3 nucleotides: TGTGCCAGCAGACAGGGCCCCTACTCCTACGAGCAGTACTTC. The chain uses TRBV27 and TRBJ2-7, with D maybe TRBD1 (6 bases). Trimming cost V 6 bases and J 0 bases, with 12 bases left between them. Per germline, CDR1 MNHEY and CDR2 SMNVEV (reference sequence). CDR3 length: 14 residues.

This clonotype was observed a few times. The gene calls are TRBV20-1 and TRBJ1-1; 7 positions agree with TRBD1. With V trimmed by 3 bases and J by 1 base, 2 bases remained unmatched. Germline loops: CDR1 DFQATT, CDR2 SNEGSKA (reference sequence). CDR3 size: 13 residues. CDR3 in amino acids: CSASRQGNTEAFF. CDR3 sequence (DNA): TGCAGTGCTAGCAGACAGGGGAACACTGAAGCTTTCTTT.

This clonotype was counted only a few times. In DNA, the CDR3 is TGCAGTGTCAACAGCCACATCTCCTATAATTCACCCCTCCACTTT. Translated: CSVNSHISYNSPLHF. The chain links TRBV20-1 to TRBJ1-6, with no clear D. Germline V lookup: CDR1 DFQATT, CDR2 SNEGSKA (reference sequence). V was clipped by 7 bases and J by 0 bases, with 13 bases between them. This CDR3 has 15 amino acids.

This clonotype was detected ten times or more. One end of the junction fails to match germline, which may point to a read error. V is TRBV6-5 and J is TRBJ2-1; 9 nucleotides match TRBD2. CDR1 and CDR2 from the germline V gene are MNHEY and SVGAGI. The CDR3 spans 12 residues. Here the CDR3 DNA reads TGTGCCAGCAGTTCTGTAGCGGGGGAAGTCACCTTC. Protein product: CASSSVAGEVTF.

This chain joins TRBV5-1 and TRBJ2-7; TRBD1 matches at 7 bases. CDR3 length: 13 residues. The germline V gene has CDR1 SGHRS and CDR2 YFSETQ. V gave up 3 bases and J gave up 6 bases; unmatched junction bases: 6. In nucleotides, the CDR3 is TGCGCCAGCAGCTCGGGACAGCGAAGCGAGCAGTACTTC. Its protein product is CASSSGQRSEQYF. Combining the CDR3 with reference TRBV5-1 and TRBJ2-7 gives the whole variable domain KAGVTQTPRYLIKTRGQQVTLSCSPISGHRSVSWYQQTPGQGLQFLFEYFSETQRNKGNFPGRFSGRQFSNSRSEMNVSTLELGDSALYLCASSSGQRSEQYFGPGTRLTVT.

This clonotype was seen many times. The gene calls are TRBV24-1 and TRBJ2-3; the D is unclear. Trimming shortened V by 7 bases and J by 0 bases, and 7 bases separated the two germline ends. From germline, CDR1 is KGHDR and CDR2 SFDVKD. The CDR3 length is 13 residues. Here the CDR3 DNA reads TGTGCCACCAGGGGTTCTAGCACAGATACGCAGTATTTT. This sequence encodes CATRGSSTDTQYF.

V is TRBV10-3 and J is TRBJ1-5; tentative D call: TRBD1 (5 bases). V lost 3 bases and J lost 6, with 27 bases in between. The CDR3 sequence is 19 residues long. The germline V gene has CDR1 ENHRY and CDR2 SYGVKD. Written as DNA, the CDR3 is TGTGCCATCAGTGACCCCCCCAGGGTACCCTCAGACGTGAGTCAGCCCCAGCATTTT. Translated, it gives CAISDPPRVPSDVSQPQHF.

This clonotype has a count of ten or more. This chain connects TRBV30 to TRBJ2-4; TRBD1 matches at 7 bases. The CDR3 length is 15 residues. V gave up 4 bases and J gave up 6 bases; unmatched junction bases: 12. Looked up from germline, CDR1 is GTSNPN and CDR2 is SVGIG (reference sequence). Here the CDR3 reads CAWKRPGTDLNIQYF. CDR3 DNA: TGTGCCTGGAAGCGCCCGGGGACAGACCTAAACATTCAGTACTTC.

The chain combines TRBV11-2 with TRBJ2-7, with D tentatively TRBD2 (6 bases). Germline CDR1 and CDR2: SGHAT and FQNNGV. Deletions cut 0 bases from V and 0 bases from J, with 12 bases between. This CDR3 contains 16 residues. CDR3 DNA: TGTGCCAGCAGCTTAGATCTGGGGAGGAGCTCCTACGAGCAGTACTTC. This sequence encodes CASSLDLGRSSYEQYF.

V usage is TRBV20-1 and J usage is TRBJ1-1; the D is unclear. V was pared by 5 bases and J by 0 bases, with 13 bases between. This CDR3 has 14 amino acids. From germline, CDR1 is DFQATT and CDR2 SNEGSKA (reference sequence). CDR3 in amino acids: CSALDILLNTEAFF. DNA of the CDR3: TGCAGTGCTCTTGACATCCTGCTGAACACTGAAGCTTTCTTT.

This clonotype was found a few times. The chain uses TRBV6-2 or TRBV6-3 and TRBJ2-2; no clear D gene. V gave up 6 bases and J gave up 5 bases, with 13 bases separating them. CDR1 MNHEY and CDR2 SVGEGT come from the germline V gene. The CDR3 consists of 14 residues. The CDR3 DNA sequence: TGTGCCAGCAGCCTACTCCTAAGAACCGGGGAGCTGTTTTTT. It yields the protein CASSLLLRTGELFF.

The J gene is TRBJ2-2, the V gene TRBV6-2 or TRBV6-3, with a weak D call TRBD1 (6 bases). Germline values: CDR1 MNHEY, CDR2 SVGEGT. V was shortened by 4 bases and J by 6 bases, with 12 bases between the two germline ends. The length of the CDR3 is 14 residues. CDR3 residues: CASSLGAGPGELFF. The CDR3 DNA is TGTGCCAGCAGTTTGGGGGCTGGGCCCGGGGAGCTGTTTTTT.

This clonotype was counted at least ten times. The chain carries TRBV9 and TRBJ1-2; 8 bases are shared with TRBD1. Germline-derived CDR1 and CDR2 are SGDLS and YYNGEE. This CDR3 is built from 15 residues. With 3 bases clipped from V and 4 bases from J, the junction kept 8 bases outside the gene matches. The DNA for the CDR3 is TGTGCCAGCAGCGGGGGACAGGCGGAACTCTATGGCTACACCTTC. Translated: CASSGGQAELYGYTF. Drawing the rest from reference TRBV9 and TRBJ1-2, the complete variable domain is DSGVTQTPKHLITATGQRVTLRCSPRSGDLSVYWYQQSLDQGLQFLIQYYNGEERAKGNILERFSAQQFPDLHSELNLSSLELGDSALYFCASSGGQAELYGYTFGSGTRLTVV.

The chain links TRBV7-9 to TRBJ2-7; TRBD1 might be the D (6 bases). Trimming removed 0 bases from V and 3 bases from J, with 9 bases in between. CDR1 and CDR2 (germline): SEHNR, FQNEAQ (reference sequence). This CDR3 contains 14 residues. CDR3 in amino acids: CASSLAQDSYEQYF. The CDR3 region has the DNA TGTGCCAGCAGCTTAGCCCAGGACAGCTACGAGCAGTACTTC.

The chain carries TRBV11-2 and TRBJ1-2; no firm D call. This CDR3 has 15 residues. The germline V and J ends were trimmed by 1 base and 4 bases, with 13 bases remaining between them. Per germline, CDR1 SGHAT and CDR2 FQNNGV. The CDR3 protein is CASSLGQAATYGYTF. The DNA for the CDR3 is TGTGCCAGCAGCTTAGGACAAGCAGCTACCTATGGCTACACCTTC.

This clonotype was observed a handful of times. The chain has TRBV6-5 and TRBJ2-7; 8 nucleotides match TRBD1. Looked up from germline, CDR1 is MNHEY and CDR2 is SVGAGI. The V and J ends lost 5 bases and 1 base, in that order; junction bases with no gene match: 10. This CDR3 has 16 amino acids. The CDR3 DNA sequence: TGTGCCAGCAGTATCAGGTGGACAGGGAAGTCCTACGAGCAGTACTTC. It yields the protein CASSIRWTGKSYEQYF.

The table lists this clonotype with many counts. DNA of the CDR3: TGTGCCATCAGGGACCGACAGGAGAATGAAAAACTGTTTTTT. Translation gives CAIRDRQENEKLFF. The chain combines TRBV10-3 with TRBJ1-4, with a weak D call TRBD1 (6 bases). The CDR3 is 14 amino acids. Germline V gene sequence: CDR1 ENHRY, CDR2 SYGVKD. Trimming shortened V by 6 bases and J by 5 bases, and 13 bases separated the two germline ends.

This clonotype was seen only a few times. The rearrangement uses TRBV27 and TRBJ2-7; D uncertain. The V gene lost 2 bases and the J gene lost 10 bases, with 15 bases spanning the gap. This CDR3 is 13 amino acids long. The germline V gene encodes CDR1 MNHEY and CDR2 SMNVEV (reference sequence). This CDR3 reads CASSLQPGLLQYF. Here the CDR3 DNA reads TGTGCCAGCAGTTTACAGCCAGGTCTTCTACAGTACTTC.

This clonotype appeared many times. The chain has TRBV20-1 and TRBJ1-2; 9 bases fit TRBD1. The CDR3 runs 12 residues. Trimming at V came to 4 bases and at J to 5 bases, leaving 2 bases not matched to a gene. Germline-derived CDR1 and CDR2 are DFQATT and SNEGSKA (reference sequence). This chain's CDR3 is CSANRGLYGYTF. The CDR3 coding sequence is TGCAGTGCTAACAGGGGGCTTTATGGCTACACCTTC.

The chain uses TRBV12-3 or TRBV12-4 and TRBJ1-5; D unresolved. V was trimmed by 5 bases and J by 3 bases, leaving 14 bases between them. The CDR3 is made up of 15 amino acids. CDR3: CASSAGGRFNQPQHF. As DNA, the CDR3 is TGTGCCAGCAGTGCCGGAGGGCGCTTCAATCAGCCCCAGCATTTT.